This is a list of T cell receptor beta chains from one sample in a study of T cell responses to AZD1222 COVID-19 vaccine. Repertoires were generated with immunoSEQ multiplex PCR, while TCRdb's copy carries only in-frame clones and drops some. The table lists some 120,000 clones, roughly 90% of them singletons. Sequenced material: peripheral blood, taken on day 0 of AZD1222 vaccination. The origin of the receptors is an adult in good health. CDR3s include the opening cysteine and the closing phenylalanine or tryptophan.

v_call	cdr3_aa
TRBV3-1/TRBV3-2	CASSQRFGRGRETQYF
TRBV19	CASSPRGGTEAFF
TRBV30	CAWSSGEETQYF
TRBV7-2	CASTQRDTSYEQYF
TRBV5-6	CASSPAGHHNTIYF
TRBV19	CASRIQGQPNSPLHF
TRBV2	CASSESSSLGNTIYF
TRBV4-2	CASSQEGLAGGPSYEQYF
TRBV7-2	CASSLVVVRNTGELFF
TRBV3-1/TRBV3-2	CASSQHRGSGRALQFF
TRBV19	CASSIWAPEGKNIQYF
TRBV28	CASSTRQGTDIQYF
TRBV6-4	CASSDMRRNGYTF
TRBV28	CATGRNYNSPLHF
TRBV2	CASRREGNTGELFF
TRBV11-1	CASSEQGFGYTF
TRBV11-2	CASSLDRGSPYEQYF
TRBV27	CASSSPGVTNEKLFF
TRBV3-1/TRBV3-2	CASSQDYPLAGAHNEQFF
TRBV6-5	CASRSGGSGYGYTF
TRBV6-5	CASSYRETEQFF
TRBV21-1	CASSTPQGKYKLFF
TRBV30	CASATGNVEKLFF
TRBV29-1	CSVQGLGNTIYF
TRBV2	CASREDSGNTIYF
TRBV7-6	CASSLVIRTDLSTNEKLFF
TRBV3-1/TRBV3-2	CASSHSTADTQYF
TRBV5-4	CASSRDGTDTEAFF
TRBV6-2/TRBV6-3	CASSYSGRAGSNTQYF
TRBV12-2	CASRLADSGRLNTEAFF
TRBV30	CACSGTFGQPQHF
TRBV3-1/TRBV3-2	CASSPSYPGLAGGLDEQYF
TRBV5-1	CASSPGQWGTEAFF
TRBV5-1	CASSLDQGLRTSGYNEQFF
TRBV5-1	CASSLDTTGGLGGYTF
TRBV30	CAPGRLNSPLHF
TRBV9	CASSVDLAGGQETQYF
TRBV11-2	CASSLEVAGATYEQYF
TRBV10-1	CASGPRQLTQGKLFF
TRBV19	CASSMGITEAFF
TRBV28	CASSLGQGVSYGYTF
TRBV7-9	CASSPTDHYGYTF
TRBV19	CASSIIGNSPLHF
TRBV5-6	CASSLSRLAADTQYF
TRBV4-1	CASSQSRGNSPLHF
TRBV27	CASSLSAASEQFF
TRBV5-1	CASSFTQGINYGYTF
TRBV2	CASSLTSGGSGANVLTF
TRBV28	CASRPHRGNQPQHF
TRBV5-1	CASSTGTGSPEQYF
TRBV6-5	CASTLSGGENTEAFF
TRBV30	CAWSVPYSNQPQHF
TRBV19	CASSIQGAPSNQPQHF